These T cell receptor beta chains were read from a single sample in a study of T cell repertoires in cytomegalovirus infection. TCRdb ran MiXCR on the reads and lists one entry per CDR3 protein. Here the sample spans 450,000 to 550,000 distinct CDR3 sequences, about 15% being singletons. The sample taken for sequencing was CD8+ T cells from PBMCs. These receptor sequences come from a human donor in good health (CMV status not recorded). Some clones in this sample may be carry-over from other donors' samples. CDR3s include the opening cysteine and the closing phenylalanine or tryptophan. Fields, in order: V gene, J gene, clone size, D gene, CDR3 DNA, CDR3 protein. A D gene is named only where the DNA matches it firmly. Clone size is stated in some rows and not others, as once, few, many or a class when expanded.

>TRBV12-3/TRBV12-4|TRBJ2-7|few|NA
TGTGCCAGCAGTTTAGCGTATGGGGCCTACGAGCAGTACTTC
CASSLAYGAYEQYF
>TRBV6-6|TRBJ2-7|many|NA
TGTGCCAGTCTAAACCAACTTGGACCGGACGAGCAGTACTTC
CASLNQLGPDEQYF
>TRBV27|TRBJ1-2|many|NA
TGTGCCAGCAGTTTCAGGGGAGGCCGGGGCTACACCTTC
CASSFRGGRGYTF
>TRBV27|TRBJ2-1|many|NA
TGTGCCAGCAGCTTAGCCGGGGGCTCCTACAATGAGCAGTTCTTC
CASSLAGGSYNEQFF
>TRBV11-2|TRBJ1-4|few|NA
TGTGCCAGCAGCTTATTGGCGGGGAGGCCTAATGAAAAACTGTTTTTT
CASSLLAGRPNEKLFF
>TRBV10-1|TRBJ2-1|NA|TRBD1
TGCGCCAGCAGTGAGTCGGGACAGGGGAACAATGAGCAGTTCTTC
CASSESGQGNNEQFF
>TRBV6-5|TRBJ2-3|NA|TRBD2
TGTGCCAGCAATCCTAGCGGGCGAGGCACAGATACGCAGTATTTT
CASNPSGRGTDTQYF
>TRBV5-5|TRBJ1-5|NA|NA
TGTGCCAGCAGCAGATCCAGGGGTATGAATCAGCCCCAGCATTTT
CASSRSRGMNQPQHF
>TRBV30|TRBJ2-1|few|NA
TGTGCCTGGGCAATGACTAGTCCCAGGAGCTCCTACAATGAGCAGTTCTTC
CAWAMTSPRSSYNEQFF
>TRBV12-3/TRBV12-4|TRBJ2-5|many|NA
TGTGCCAGCTCAACTGGGGGGAGGCAAGAGACCCAGTACTTC
CASSTGGRQETQYF
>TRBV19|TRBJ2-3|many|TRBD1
TGTGCCAGTAGCAAAGACAGGGGGCCAGTGGAAGATACGCAGTATTTT
CASSKDRGPVEDTQYF
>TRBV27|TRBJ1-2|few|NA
TGTGCCAGCAGGGACCTGTGGGCCTACACCTTC
CASRDLWAYTF
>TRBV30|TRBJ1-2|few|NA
TGTGCCTGGACTGGAGGCCTTAACTATGGCTACACCTTC
CAWTGGLNYGYTF
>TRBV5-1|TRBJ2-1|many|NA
TGCGCCAGCAGCCGGGGACCCGAAGGAGAGCAGTTCTTC
CASSRGPEGEQFF